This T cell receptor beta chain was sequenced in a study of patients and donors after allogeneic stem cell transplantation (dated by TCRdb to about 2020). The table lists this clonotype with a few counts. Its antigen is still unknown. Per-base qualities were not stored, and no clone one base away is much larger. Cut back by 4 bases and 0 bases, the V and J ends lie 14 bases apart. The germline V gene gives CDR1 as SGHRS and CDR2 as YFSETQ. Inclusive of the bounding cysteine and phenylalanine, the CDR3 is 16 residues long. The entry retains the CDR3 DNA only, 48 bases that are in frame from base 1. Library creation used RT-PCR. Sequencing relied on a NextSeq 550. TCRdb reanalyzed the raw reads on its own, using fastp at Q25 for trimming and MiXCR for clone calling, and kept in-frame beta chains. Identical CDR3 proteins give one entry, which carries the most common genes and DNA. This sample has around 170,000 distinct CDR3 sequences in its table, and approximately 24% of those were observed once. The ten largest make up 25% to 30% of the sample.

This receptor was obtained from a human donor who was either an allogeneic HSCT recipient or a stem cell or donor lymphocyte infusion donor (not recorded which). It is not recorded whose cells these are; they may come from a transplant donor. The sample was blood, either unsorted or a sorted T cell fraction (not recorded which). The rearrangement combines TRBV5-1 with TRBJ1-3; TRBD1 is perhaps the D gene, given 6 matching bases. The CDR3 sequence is CASSTDRPLSGNTIYF. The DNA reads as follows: TGCGCCAGCAGCACCGACAGGCCCCTCTCTGGAAACACCATATATTTT.